Below, one T cell receptor (beta chain) is given with its context. Its specificity is unknown. The source material, RNA transcripts, was used to amplify TCR beta CDR3 regions. The HTBI primer set drove a first-round RT-PCR of the TCR CDR3. TCRdb redid the calling of the multiplex PCR reads with MiXCR, one entry per CDR3 protein. The table has 300,000 or so distinct CDR3 sequences, roughly a fifth seen once. The data stem from a study of T cells in Graves' hyperthyroidism and ophthalmopathy. The study, taken as a whole, reports: Blood also contained most expanded thyroid clonotypes above 0.001.

When ophthalmopathy did not progress within 18 months, Graves' hyperthyroidism was considered stable. Diagnoses rested on clinical symptoms, serum thyroxine and TRAb, thyroid ultrasound and orbital computed tomography. The sequencing input was blood. The clonotype was recovered from a woman aged 45-59 years with Graves' hyperthyroidism.

CDR3 nucleotide sequence: TGTGCCCGACCGGGGCTTGGGACAGCTTATGGCTACACCTTC. Protein: CARPGLGTAYGYTF. The chain employs TRBV3-1 and TRBJ1-2; 7 nucleotides align to TRBD1. Germline assignment: CDR1 LGHDT and CDR2 YNNKEL (reference sequence). The CDR3 is made up of 14 amino acids. The V gene end was trimmed by 11 bases and the J gene end by 5 bases; junction bases not matched to a gene: 14.